The clone carrying this T cell receptor (beta chain) was picked up many times. The antigen is unknown. As to time point: blood at routine non-recurrence follow-up after resection. In each case, whole RNA from tumor, nontumor lung or frozen PBMC was sequenced unsorted. The record originates from a study of spatial heterogeneity in lung cancer. Background on the study: Detection of beta-chain sequences consistently exceeded that of alpha-chain sequences. Study conclusions and caveats: TCRs found ubiquitously expanded in tumor appeared in blood more at resection than at follow-up.

The CDR3 extends over 14 amino acids. Trimming left V 3 bases short and J 0 bases short, with 11 bases between. Germline loops: CDR1 DFQATT, CDR2 SNEGSKA (reference sequence). Every cDNA TCR molecule received its own unique molecular identifier. TCRdb itself ran the 5' RACE reads through MiXCR, one entry per CDR3 protein. The table has more than 15,000 distinct CDR3 sequences, approximately 11% seen once. This sequence was found in a female donor with early-stage non-small cell lung cancer. J is TRBJ1-1 and V is TRBV20-1; no definite D call. The input for sequencing was PBMCs, taken at follow-up. The CDR3 spells CSASLPGMNTEAFF. In DNA form, the CDR3 reads TGCAGTGCTAGTCTTCCAGGTATGAACACTGAAGCTTTCTTT.